Below are 24 T cell receptor beta chains sequenced from a single sample in a study of CD8 T cells in ankylosing spondylitis. TCRdb ran MiXCR on the 5' RACE reads and lists one entry per CDR3 protein. The sample records around 88,000 distinct CDR3 sequences, roughly 10% being singletons. The specimen was blood, either unsorted or a sorted T cell fraction (not recorded which). These receptors were collected from a male donor with ankylosing spondylitis or in good health (not recorded which).

This clonotype was seen repeatedly, ten times or more. J is TRBJ2-3 and V is TRBV24-1; TRBD1 is a possible D gene (5 bases). Trimming pared 3 bases from V and 1 base from J, leaving 10 bases between. The germline V gene encodes CDR1 KGHDR and CDR2 SFDVKD. The CDR3 runs to 15 residues. The CDR3 nucleotides read TGTGCCACCAGTGATCCAGGGAAGGGCACAGATACGCAGTATTTT. It translates to CATSDPGKGTDTQYF.

There are many counts of this clonotype. The chain joins TRBV7-9 to TRBJ1-2, with D unclear. Germline-derived CDR1 and CDR2 are SEHNR and FQNEAQ (reference sequence). Between the trimmed V and J ends, which lost 1 base and 4 bases, there was a span of 7 bases. This CDR3 region has 13 residues. CDR3 region: CASSLGLLYGYTF. The CDR3 DNA reads as TGTGCCAGCAGCTTAGGGCTCCTCTATGGCTACACCTTC.

The sample holds a few counts of this clonotype. The V call is TRBV5-1, the J call TRBJ2-5; a weak D match, TRBD2 (6 bases). CDR3 length: 11 amino acids. Germline lookup yields CDR1 SGHRS and CDR2 YFSETQ. V was pared by 8 bases and J by 5 bases, with 10 bases between. This chain's CDR3 is CASAEGETQYF. CDR3 DNA sequence: TGCGCCAGTGCGGAGGGGGAGACCCAGTACTTC. Drawing the rest from reference TRBV5-1 and TRBJ2-5, the complete variable domain is KAGVTQTPRYLIKTRGQQVTLSCSPISGHRSVSWYQQTPGQGLQFLFEYFSETQRNKGNFPGRFSGRQFSNSRSEMNVSTLELGDSALYLCASAEGETQYFGPGTRLLVL.

This clonotype appeared many times. The CDR3 region has the DNA TGCGCCAGCAGCGCTACAACCTACGAGCAGTACTTC. It translates to CASSATTYEQYF. The V gene is TRBV5-1, the J gene TRBJ2-7; D not certain. Germline V gene data show CDR1 as SGHRS and CDR2 as YFSETQ. The CDR3 sequence is 12 residues long. V gave up 4 bases and J gave up 2 bases, with 7 bases separating them.

This clonotype was observed at least ten times. The chain uses TRBV5-1 and TRBJ2-7; D remains unclear. This CDR3 region has 14 residues. Germline CDR1 SGHRS, CDR2 YFSETQ. The V end lost 0 bases, the J end lost 4 bases, and 11 bases lay between the germline ends. The CDR3 sequence is CASSLVGQNYEQYF. The CDR3 coding sequence is TGCGCCAGCAGCTTGGTGGGCCAAAATTACGAGCAGTACTTC.

At least ten counts were recorded for this clonotype. The chain carries TRBV20-1 and TRBJ1-4; 7 bases line up with TRBD1. Germline loops: CDR1 DFQATT, CDR2 SNEGSKA (reference sequence). The junction had 7 bases not matched to a gene; V was cut back by 6 bases and J by 3 bases. CDR3 length: 14 residues. Here the CDR3 reads CSAPDRAANEKLFF. The CDR3 nucleotides read TGCAGTGCCCCAGACAGGGCGGCTAATGAAAAACTGTTTTTT.

Many counts were recorded for this clonotype. The chain combines TRBV30 with TRBJ2-3, with TRBD1 as a possible D gene (6 bases). From germline, CDR1 is GTSNPN and CDR2 SVGIG (reference sequence). There are 13 residues in the CDR3. V shed 8 bases and J shed 0 bases, with 12 bases lying between them. The DNA of the CDR3 is TGTGCCGGACCGGGACACAGCACAGATACGCAGTATTTT. Protein sequence: CAGPGHSTDTQYF.

V is TRBV7-2 and J is TRBJ1-5, with D uncertain. CDR3 length: 16 amino acids. V was pared by 1 base and J by 2 bases, with 12 bases between. The germline V gene encodes CDR1 SGHTA and CDR2 FQGNSA. This CDR3 reads CASSLVFSGGNQPQHF. In nucleotides, the CDR3 is TGTGCCAGCAGCTTAGTTTTCAGCGGGGGCAATCAGCCCCAGCATTTT.

This clonotype came up a few times. J is TRBJ2-5 and V is TRBV5-8; maybe TRBD1 (5 bases). CDR1 SGHTS and CDR2 YDEGEE come from the germline V gene. This CDR3 contains 13 residues. V lost 2 bases to trimming and J lost 4 bases, with 9 bases between them. The CDR3 nucleotides are TGTGCCAGCAGCTTACAGGCCGTAGAGACCCAGTACTTC. Protein sequence: CASSLQAVETQYF.

In this sample, this clonotype turned up many times. As DNA, the CDR3 is TGCGCCAGCAGATTCCTACGGGGCGCGAACACCGGGGAGCTGTTTTTT. Its protein is CASRFLRGANTGELFF. The chain joins TRBV5-1 to TRBJ2-2; either TRBD1 or TRBD2 may supply D (5 bases each). Germline CDR1 SGHRS, CDR2 YFSETQ. The CDR3 runs to 16 residues. The V end lost 5 bases, the J end lost 0 bases, and 14 bases lay between the germline ends.

This clonotype occurred many times. This chain uses TRBV5-1 with TRBJ1-1; D is possibly TRBD1 (6 bases). The CDR3 is made up of 14 amino acids. The V gene's germline CDR1 is SGHRS and CDR2 YFSETQ. The V and J ends lost 1 base and 1 base respectively, with 8 bases between them. CDR3 residues: CASSLPTGNTEAFF. The CDR3 DNA sequence: TGCGCCAGCAGCTTGCCGACAGGGAACACTGAAGCTTTCTTT.

This clonotype was seen once. This chain links TRBV18 with TRBJ2-2; D gene ambiguous. V gave up 3 bases and J gave up 7 bases, with 12 bases separating them. Germline V gives CDR1 KGHSH, CDR2 LQKENI. This CDR3 is 14 amino acids long. CDR3 DNA sequence: TGTGCCAGCTCACCGCGGCGCTCAGACGGGGAGCTGTTTTTT. Translation: CASSPRRSDGELFF.

CDR3 nucleotides: TGTGCCAGCAGTGCGGGGGGCATCACAGATACGCAGTATTTT. Translation: CASSAGGITDTQYF. The gene calls are TRBV2 and TRBJ2-3; a weak D match, TRBD2 (7 bases). This CDR3 has 14 residues. CDR1 SNHLY and CDR2 FYNNEI come from the germline V gene. V was pared by 4 bases and J by 2 bases, with 10 bases between.

As for this clonotype: A much more abundant neighbour one base away suggests this may be a read error. The V gene is TRBV20-1, the J gene TRBJ2-4; TRBD1 matches at 7 bases. CDR3 length: 13 residues. The germline gives CDR1 DFQATT, CDR2 SNEGSKA (reference sequence). Written as DNA, the CDR3 is TGCGGTGCTAAGGGACAGAGTAAAAACATTCAGTACTTC. Protein sequence: CGAKGQSKNIQYF.

This clonotype was recorded at least ten times. The chain recombines TRBV6-1 with TRBJ2-1; 10 positions match TRBD2. The CDR3 spans 15 residues. The V gene's germline CDR1 is MNHNS and CDR2 SASEGT. Germline trimming cut 2 bases from V and 7 bases from J; bases unmatched to any gene: 5. For the CDR3, the DNA is TGTGCCAGCAGTGAAAGGACTAGCGGAATTAATGAGCAGTTCTTC. Protein: CASSERTSGINEQFF.

This clonotype was detected ten times or more. J is TRBJ2-3 and V is TRBV11-3, with D unclear. Germline CDR1 and CDR2: SGHNT and YENEEA. V dropped 4 bases and J dropped 2 bases, with 7 bases sitting between them. This CDR3 has 13 amino acids. CDR3 in DNA: TGTGCCAGCAGCTCAGACTCCACAGATACGCAGTATTTT. This sequence encodes CASSSDSTDTQYF.

This clonotype has a handful of counts. DNA for the CDR3: TGTGCCTGTGCGACAGGGGGCTTTGTCCCCTACGAGCAGTACTTC. Its translation: CACATGGFVPYEQYF. V is TRBV28 and J is TRBJ2-7, with TRBD1 matching over 10 bases. The CDR3 has 15 residues. Germline CDR1 MDHEN, CDR2 SYDVKM. After removal of 11 bases from V and 2 bases from J, the junction contained 12 bases not matched to a gene.

Ten or more counts support this clonotype. The rearrangement joins TRBV9 to TRBJ2-1, with a possible D match to TRBD2 (6 bases). This CDR3 is built from 16 residues. Germline CDR1 SGDLS, CDR2 YYNGEE. V lost 3 bases, J lost 4 bases, and 17 bases lay in between. Here the CDR3 reads CASSALARGAYNEQFF. In DNA, the CDR3 is TGTGCCAGCAGCGCACTAGCCCGCGGGGCATACAATGAGCAGTTCTTC.

This clonotype showed up just a few times. The CDR3 sequence is CASSLVSAGVHLTGELFF. CDR3 sequence (DNA): TGTGCCAGCAGCTTAGTTTCGGCAGGGGTACATCTCACCGGGGAGCTGTTTTTT. The V call is TRBV11-2, the J call TRBJ2-2, with a tentative D call TRBD1 (6 bases). This CDR3 spans 18 amino acids. The germline V gene has CDR1 SGHAT and CDR2 FQNNGV. Trimming stripped 1 base from V and 4 bases from J, with 19 bases between. Using reference TRBV11-2 and TRBJ2-2 for the parts outside the CDR3, the full variable domain is EAGVAQSPRYKIIEKRQSVAFWCNPISGHATLYWYQQILGQGPKLLIQFQNNGVVDDSQLPKDRFSAERLKGVDSTLKIQPAKLEDSAVYLCASSLVSAGVHLTGELFFGEGSRLTVL.

This clonotype was observed many times. V gene TRBV20-1 combines with J gene TRBJ2-1; 10 positions match TRBD2. Germline assignment: CDR1 DFQATT and CDR2 SNEGSKA (reference sequence). J lost 7 bases, V lost 3 bases, and 3 bases had no gene match. This CDR3 has 13 amino acids. In DNA form, the CDR3 reads TGCAGTGCTAGCAAACTAGCGGGGAATGAGCAGTTCTTC. This encodes CSASKLAGNEQFF.

There are many counts of this clonotype. The rearrangement uses TRBV14 and TRBJ2-3, with D perhaps TRBD2 (5 bases). This CDR3 spans 13 amino acids. Per the germline V gene, CDR1 is SGHDN and CDR2 is FVKESK. With 6 bases removed from V and 11 bases from J, the gap between germline ends came to 18 bases. The CDR3, as DNA: TGTGCCAGCAGATCCCCGGACTCTACTAGGCAGTATTTT. This translates into CASRSPDSTRQYF.

V gene TRBV2 combines with J gene TRBJ1-5; D may be TRBD1 (5 bases). The CDR3 extends over 15 amino acids. The germline CDR1 and CDR2 sequences are SNHLY and FYNNEI. The germline V and J ends were trimmed by 6 bases and 4 bases, with 16 bases remaining between them. The CDR3 is CASRDEGVLNQPQHF. DNA for the CDR3: TGTGCCAGCAGGGACGAAGGGGTTTTGAATCAGCCCCAGCATTTT.

Of note for this clonotype: Possible read error: a much larger clone is one base away. J is TRBJ2-2 and V is TRBV5-1, with 9 bases fitting TRBD2. The CDR3 consists of 17 residues. Per the germline V gene, CDR1 is SGHRS and CDR2 is YFSETQ. The V and J ends lost 6 bases and 2 bases, in that order; junction bases with no gene match: 11. The CDR3, as DNA: TGCGCCAGCACCGGCGGGGGGGCCGAGTCTAACACCGGGGAGCTGTTTTTT. Its translation is CASTGGGAESNTGELFF.

This clonotype was observed many times. The rearrangement joins TRBV14 to TRBJ2-1; TRBD2 aligns across 10 bases. CDR1 and CDR2 (germline): SGHDN, FVKESK. V shed 1 base and J 0 bases; nucleotides not matched to a gene: 9. The CDR3 is made up of 19 amino acids. In DNA, the CDR3 is TGTGCCAGCAGCCAAGCTCGGCTAGCGGGGGCGAGCTCCTACAATGAGCAGTTCTTC. The encoded protein is CASSQARLAGASSYNEQFF.